A single T cell receptor (beta chain) is shown here with its context. Its specificity is not known. Other DNA sequences in the sample encode the same CDR3. The CDR3 is 12 amino acids. The germline V gene encodes CDR1 MDHEN and CDR2 SYDVKM. V was clipped by 6 bases and J by 3 bases, with 9 bases between them. This sample is drawn from a study of shared clonotypes between healthy human individuals. Over several immunoSEQ plates, each subset's genomic DNA was distributed in even portions. Original processing methods: Without quality scores, immunoSEQ junctional reads could not be filtered like full-length reads. Only in-frame clones appear in the TCRdb table, and some are missing; sequencing was by immunoSEQ multiplex PCR. V, J and clone size were drawn from that table, and D and trimming were deduced from the DNA. The sample lists 1.5 million to 1.9 million clones, around 98% occurring once. Study-wide findings and caveats: Few donors limited the genetic and exposure-history diversity represented. Measured sharing among donors was expected to vary with sequencing depth.

Sequencing was carried out using naive CD4+ T cells sorted from blood. As to subset: CD45RA+ positively selected. This TCR was recovered from a young man in good health. V gene TRBV28 combines with J gene TRBJ2-7; D uncertain. The DNA of the CDR3 is TGTGCCAGCAGCACCCCCAGCTACGAGCAGTACTTC. Translation: CASSTPSYEQYF.